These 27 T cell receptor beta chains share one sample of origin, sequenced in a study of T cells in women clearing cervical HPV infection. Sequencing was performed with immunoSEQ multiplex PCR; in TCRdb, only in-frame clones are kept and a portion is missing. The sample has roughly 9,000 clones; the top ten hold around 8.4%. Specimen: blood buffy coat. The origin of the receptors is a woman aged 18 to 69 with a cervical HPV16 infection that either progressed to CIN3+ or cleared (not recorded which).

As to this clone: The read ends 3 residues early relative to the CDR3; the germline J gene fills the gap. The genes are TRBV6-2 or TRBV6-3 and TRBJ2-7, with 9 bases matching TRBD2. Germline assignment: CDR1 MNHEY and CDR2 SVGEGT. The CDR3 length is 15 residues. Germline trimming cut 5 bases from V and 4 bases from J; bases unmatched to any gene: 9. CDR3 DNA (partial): TGTGCCAGCAGTCCAAGGTTAGCGGGGGAATACGAG. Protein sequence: CASSPRLAGEYE. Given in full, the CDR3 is CASSPRLAGEYEQYF.

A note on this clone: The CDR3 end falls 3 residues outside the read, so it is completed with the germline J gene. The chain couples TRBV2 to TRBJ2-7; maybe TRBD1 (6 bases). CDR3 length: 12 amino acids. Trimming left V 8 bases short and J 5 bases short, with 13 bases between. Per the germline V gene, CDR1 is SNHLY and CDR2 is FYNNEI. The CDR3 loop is CASWAGANEQYF. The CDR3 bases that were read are TGTGCCAGCTGGGCAGGGGCCAACGAG.

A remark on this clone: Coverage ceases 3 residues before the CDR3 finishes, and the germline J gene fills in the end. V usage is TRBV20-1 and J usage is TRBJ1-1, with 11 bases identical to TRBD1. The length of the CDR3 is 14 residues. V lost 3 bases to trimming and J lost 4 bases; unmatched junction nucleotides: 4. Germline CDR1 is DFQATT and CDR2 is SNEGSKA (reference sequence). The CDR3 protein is CSASGQGAGTEAFF. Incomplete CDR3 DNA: TGCAGTGCTAGTGGACAGGGGGCGGGCACTGAA.

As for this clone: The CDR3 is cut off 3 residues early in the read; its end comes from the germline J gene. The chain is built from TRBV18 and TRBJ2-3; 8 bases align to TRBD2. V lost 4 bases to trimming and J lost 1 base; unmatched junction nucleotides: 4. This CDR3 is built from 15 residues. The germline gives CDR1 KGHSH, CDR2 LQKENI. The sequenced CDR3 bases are TGTGCCAGCTCACTTAGCGGGGCGCGCACAGATACG. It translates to CASSLSGARTDT. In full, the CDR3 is CASSLSGARTDTQYF.

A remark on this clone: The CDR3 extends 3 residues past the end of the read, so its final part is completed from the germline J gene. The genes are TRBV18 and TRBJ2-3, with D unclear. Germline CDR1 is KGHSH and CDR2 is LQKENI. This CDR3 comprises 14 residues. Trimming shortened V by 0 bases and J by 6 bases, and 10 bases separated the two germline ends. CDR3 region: CASSPPTGSDTQYF. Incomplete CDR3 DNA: TGTGCCAGCTCACCACCGACTGGGTCGGATACG.

The CDR3 DNA, read in part, is TGCAGTGCTCGACAGTCAGAGACC. Its protein product is CSARQSET. The complete CDR3 reads CSARQSETQYF. The chain is built from TRBV20-1 and TRBJ2-5, with D possibly TRBD1 on 5 matching bases. The read terminates 3 residues ahead of where the CDR3 ends, so the germline J gene completes it. From germline, CDR1 is DFQATT and CDR2 SNEGSKA (reference sequence). There are 11 residues in the CDR3. V gave up 5 bases and J gave up 4 bases, with 8 bases separating them.

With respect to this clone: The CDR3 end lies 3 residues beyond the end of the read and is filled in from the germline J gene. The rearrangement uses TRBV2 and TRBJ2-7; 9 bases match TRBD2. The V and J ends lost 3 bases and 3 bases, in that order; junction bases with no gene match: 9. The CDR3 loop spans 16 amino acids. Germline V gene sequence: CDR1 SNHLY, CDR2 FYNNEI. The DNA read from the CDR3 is TGTGCCAGCAGTGACTACCCCAGCGGGGGGATCTACGAG. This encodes CASSDYPSGGIYE. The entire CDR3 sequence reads CASSDYPSGGIYEQYF.

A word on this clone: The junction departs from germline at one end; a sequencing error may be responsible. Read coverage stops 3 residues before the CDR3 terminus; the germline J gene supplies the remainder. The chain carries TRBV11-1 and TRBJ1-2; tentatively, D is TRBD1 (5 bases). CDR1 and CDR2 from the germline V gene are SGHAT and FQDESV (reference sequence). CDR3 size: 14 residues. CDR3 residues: CASSWTSGNDGYTF. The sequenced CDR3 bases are TGTGCCAGCAGCTGGACATCTGGTAACGATGGC.

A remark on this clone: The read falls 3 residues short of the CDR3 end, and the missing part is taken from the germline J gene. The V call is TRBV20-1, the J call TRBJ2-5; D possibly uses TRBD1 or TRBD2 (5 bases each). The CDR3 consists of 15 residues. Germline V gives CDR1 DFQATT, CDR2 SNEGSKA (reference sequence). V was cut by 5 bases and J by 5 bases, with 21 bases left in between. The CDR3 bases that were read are TGCAGTGCTGGAGGCTCAGGGTCCGACGGGGAGACC. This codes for CSAGGSGSDGET. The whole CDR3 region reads CSAGGSGSDGETQYF.

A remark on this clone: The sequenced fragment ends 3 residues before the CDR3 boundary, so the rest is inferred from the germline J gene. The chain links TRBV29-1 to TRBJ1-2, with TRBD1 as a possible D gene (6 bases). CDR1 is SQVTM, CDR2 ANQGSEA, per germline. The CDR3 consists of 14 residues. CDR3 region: CSVKDSLASYDYTF. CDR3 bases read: TGCAGCGTCAAGGACAGCCTTGCCTCCTACGAC.

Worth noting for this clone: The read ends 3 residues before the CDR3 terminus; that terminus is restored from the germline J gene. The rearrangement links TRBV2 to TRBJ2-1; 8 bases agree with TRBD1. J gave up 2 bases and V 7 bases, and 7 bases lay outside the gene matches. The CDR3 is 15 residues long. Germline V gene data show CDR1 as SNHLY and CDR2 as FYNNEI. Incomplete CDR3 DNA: TGTGCCAGCACCTGGGGACAGGACCCCTACAATGAG. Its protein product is CASTWGQDPYNE. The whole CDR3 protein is CASTWGQDPYNEQFF.

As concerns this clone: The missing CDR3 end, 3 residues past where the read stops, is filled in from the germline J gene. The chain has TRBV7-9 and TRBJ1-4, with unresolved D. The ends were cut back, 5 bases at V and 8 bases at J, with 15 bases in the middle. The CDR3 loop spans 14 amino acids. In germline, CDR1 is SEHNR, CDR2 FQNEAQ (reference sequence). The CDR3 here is CASSTPRGEEKLFF. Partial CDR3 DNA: TGTGCCAGCAGCACTCCTCGGGGTGAGGAAAAA.

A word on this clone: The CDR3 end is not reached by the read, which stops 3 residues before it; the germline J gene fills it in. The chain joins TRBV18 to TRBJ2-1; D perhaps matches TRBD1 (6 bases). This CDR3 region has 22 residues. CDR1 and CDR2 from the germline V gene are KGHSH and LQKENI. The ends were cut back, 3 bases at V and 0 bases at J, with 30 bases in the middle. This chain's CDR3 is CASSPAWGSTGGLMSSYNEQFF. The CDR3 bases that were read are TGTGCCAGCTCACCCGCCTGGGGATCCACTGGGGGCCTAATGAGCTCCTACAATGAG.

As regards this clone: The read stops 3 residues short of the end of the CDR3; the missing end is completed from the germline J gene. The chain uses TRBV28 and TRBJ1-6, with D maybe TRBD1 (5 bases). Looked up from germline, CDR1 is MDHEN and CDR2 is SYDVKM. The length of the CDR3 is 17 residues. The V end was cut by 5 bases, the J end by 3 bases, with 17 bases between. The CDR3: CASSTTDNPFYNSPLHF. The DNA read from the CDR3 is TGTGCCAGCAGTACCACGGACAACCCATTCTATAATTCACCC.

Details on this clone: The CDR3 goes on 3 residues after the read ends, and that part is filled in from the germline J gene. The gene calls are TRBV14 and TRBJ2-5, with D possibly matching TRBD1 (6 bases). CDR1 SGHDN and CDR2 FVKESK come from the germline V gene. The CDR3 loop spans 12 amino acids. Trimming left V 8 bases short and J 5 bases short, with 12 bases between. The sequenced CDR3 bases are TGTGCCAGCTCACAGGGCTGGGAGACC. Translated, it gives CASSQGWET. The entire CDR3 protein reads CASSQGWETQYF.

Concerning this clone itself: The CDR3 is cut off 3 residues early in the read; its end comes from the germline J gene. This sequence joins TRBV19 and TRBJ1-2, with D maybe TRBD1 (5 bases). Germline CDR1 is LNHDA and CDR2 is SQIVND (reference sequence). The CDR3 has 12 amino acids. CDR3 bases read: TGTGCCAGTAGCCGAGAGGGGTACGAC. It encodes CASSREGYD. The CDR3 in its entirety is CASSREGYDYTF.

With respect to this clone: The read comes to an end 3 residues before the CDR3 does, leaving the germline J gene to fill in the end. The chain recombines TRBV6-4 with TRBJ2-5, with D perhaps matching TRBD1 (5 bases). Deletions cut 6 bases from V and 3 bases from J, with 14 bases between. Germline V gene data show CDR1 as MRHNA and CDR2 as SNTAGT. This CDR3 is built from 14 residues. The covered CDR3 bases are TGTGCCAGCAGGGGCCCGGTCAGGGAAGAGACC. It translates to CASRGPVREET. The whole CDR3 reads CASRGPVREETQYF.

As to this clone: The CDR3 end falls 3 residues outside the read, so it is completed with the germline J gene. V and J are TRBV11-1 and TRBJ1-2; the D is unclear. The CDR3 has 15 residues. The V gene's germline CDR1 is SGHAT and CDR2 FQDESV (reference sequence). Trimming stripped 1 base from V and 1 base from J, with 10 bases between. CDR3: CASSLGTADNYGYTF. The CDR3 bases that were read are TGTGCCAGCAGCTTAGGAACTGCGGATAACTATGGC.

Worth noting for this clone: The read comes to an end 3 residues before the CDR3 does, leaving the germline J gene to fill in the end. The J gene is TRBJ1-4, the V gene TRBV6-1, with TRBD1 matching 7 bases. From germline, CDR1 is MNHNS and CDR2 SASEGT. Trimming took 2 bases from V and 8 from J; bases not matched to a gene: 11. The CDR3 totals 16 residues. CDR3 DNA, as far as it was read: TGTGCCAGCAGTGAAATTAGGGAGACAGGGAGCGAAAAA. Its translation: CASSEIRETGSEK. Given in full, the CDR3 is CASSEIRETGSEKLFF.

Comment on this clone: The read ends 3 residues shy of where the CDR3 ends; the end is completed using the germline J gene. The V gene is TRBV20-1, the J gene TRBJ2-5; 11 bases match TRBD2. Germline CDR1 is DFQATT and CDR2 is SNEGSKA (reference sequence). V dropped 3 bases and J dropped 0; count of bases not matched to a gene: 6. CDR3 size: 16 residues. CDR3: CSASVASGRNQETQYF. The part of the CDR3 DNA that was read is TGCAGTGCTAGTGTAGCTAGCGGGAGGAACCAAGAGACC.

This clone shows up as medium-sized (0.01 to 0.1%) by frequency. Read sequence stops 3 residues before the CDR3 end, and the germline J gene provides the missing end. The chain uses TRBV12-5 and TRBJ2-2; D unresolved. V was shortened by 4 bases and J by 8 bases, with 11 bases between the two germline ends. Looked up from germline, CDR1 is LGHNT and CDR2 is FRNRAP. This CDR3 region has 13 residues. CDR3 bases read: TGTGCTAGTGGTTCCCGACCGACAGGGGAG. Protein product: CASGSRPTGE. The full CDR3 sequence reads CASGSRPTGELFF.

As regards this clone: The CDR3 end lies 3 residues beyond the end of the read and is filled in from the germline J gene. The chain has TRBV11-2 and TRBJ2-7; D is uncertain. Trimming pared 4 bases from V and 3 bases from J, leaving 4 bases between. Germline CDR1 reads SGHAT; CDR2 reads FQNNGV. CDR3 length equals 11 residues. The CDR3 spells CASSSNYEQYF. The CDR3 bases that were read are TGTGCCAGCAGCTCTAACTACGAG.

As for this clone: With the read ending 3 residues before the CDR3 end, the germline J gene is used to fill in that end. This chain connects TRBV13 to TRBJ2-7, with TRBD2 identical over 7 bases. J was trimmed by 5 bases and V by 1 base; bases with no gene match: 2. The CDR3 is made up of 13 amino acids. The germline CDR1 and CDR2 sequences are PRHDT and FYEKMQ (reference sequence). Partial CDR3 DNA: TGTGCCAGCAGCTTAGTTGCGGGGGACGAG. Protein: CASSLVAGDE. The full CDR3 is CASSLVAGDEQYF.

CDR3 residues: CASQVVGSAEQYF. The CDR3 DNA, read in part, is TGTGCCAGCCAAGTAGTAGGGTCGGCCGAG. The V and J genes are TRBV19 and TRBJ2-7; no firm D call. The read falls 3 residues short of the CDR3 end, and the missing part is taken from the germline J gene. V lost 9 bases and J 6 bases, leaving 18 bases between the germline ends. Germline lookup yields CDR1 LNHDA and CDR2 SQIVND (reference sequence). This CDR3 has 13 residues.

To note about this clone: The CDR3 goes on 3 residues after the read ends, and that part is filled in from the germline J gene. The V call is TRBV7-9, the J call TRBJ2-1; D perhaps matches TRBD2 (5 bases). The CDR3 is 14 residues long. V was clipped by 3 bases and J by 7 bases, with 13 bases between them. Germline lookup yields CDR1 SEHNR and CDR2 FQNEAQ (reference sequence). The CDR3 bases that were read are TGTGCCAGCAGCTTCCTTTTCGGGGAGAATGAG. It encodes CASSFLFGENE. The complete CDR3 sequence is CASSFLFGENEQFF.

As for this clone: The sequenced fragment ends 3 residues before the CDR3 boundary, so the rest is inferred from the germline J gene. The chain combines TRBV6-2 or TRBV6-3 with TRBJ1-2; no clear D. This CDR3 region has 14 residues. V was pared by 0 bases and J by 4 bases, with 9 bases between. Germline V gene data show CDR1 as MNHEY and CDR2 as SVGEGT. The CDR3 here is CASSYSTELYGYTF. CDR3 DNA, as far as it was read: TGTGCCAGCAGTTACTCAACTGAACTCTATGGC.

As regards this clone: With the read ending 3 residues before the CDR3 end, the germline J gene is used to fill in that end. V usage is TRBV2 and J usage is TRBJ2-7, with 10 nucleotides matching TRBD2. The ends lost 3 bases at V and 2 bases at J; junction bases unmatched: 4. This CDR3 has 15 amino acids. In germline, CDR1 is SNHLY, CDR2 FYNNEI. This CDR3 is CASSDGLAGAYEQYF. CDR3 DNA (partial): TGTGCCAGCAGTGACGGGCTAGCGGGGGCCTACGAG.